This TCR beta chain was sequenced in a study of Graves' ophthalmopathy and Graves' hyperthyroidism. The overall study: There was a collection of peripheral blood at initial diagnosis, before any treatment.

Over 18 months of follow-up, stable hyperthyroidism required that no ophthalmopathy appear. Other autoimmune disease, uncontrolled infection, pregnancy and lactation led to exclusion. Findings and limits, study-wide: Blood also contained most of the expanded thyroid clonotypes above 0.001 frequency.

In regard to this clonotype: No antigen is known for it.

RNA transcripts served as template for amplifying TCR beta CDR3 sequences. The first round was an RT-PCR with HTBI primers, and the second round was a multiplex PCR. MiXCR was run by TCRdb on the multiplex PCR reads, yielding one entry per CDR3 protein. This sample yields 600,000 to 650,000 distinct CDR3 sequences, of which over 20% are seen a single time; 7.1% belongs to the top ten. Sequenced: peripheral blood. This receptor was taken from a woman aged 18 to 35 with stable Graves' hyperthyroidism. Some clones in this sample may be carry-over from other donors' samples.

CDR3 residues: CAQDDRVDTGELFF. In DNA form, the CDR3 reads TGTGCCCAAGACGACAGGGTCGACACCGGGGAGCTGTTTTTT. V and J are TRBV30 and TRBJ2-2, with TRBD1 matching over 7 bases. The CDR3 consists of 14 residues. Germline CDR1 reads GTSNPN; CDR2 reads SVGIG (reference sequence). V trimming: 8 bases; J trimming: 3 bases; junction bases outside the gene matches: 9.